Listed below are T cell receptor beta chains from one sample, sequenced in a study of shared T cell receptors in the human thymus. Method: immunoSEQ multiplex PCR; TCRdb's copy keeps in-frame clones and lacks some. The sample carries just under 550,000 clones, around 78% recorded once. These same data were also listed under a study on human thymus T cells.

Sequences were obtained from thymocytes. These TCRs come from a boy under two years old with a congenital heart defect. CDR3s leave out the opening cysteine and the closing phenylalanine or tryptophan.

j_call: TRBJ2-1; v_call: TRBV28; cdr3_aa: ASSPTSGGRSYNEQF
j_call: TRBJ2-1; v_call: TRBV7-9; cdr3_aa: ASSLARGAGGLNNEQF
j_call: TRBJ2-2; v_call: TRBV6-1; cdr3_aa: ASRRWPNTGELF
j_call: TRBJ1-3; v_call: TRBV7-2; cdr3_aa: ASSLYGGEWSGNTIY
j_call: TRBJ2-7; v_call: TRBV6-1; cdr3_aa: ASSVPLEEYYEQY
j_call: TRBJ2-7; v_call: TRBV18; cdr3_aa: ASSPRQVMAYEQY
j_call: TRBJ2-7; v_call: TRBV6-5; cdr3_aa: ASSSGDSRGEEEQY
j_call: TRBJ2-1; v_call: TRBV6-4; cdr3_aa: ASSDSNLAGNEQF
j_call: TRBJ2-5; v_call: TRBV5-6; cdr3_aa: ASSLETGPRGETQY
j_call: TRBJ2-7; v_call: TRBV30; cdr3_aa: AWSGPDLLEQY
j_call: TRBJ2-2; v_call: TRBV19; cdr3_aa: ASSSRRTSGVNTGELF